The source of this T cell receptor (beta chain) is a study of multiple sclerosis patients with progressive multifocal leukoencephalopathy. Germline V gene data show CDR1 as GTSNPN and CDR2 as SVGIG (reference sequence). V shed 7 bases, J shed 5 bases, and the junction held 7 bases outside the gene matches. CDR3 length: 12 residues. The method was immunoSEQ multiplex PCR; TCRdb's version includes in-frame clones alone and lacks a portion of them. Counted here are tens of thousands of clones, more than 75% occurring once; the ten biggest clones make up under 1.2%. The time point was: before natalizumab initiation.

The chain recombines TRBV30 with TRBJ1-1; TRBD1 agrees at 7 bases. The TCR comes from a human donor with multiple sclerosis. The sequenced sample was PBMCs. The CDR3 spells CASIQGFTEAFF. CDR3 bases: TGTGCCTCCATACAGGGGTTTACTGAAGCTTTCTTT.